This is a list of T cell receptor beta chains from one sample in a study of blood T cells in healthy people across ages. In TCRdb, the 5' RACE reads were re-called with MiXCR into one record per CDR3 protein. The table has around 1.5 million distinct CDR3 sequences, about 35% seen once; the top ten hold about 11%. The sample taken for sequencing was blood. The receptors were gathered from a woman in her thirties in good health. CDR3s include the opening cysteine and the closing phenylalanine or tryptophan. The order of the fields is J gene, CDR3 length, clone size, V gene, D gene, CDR3 protein, CDR3 DNA. A D gene is named only where the DNA matches it firmly. Clone size appears in some rows only: once, few, many, or a class for an expanded clone.

j_call: TRBJ2-1; cdr3_length: 16; clone_size: few; v_call: TRBV5-1; d_call: TRBD2; cdr3_aa: CASSLISASGYNEQFF; cdr3_nt: TGCGCCAGCAGCTTGATCTCGGCTAGCGGATACAATGAGCAGTTCTTC
j_call: TRBJ2-3; cdr3_length: 16; clone_size: .; v_call: TRBV28; d_call: .; cdr3_aa: CASSSLSLGGTDTQYF; cdr3_nt: TGTGCCAGCAGTTCCCTCTCCCTCGGGGGCACAGATACGCAGTATTTT
j_call: TRBJ2-5; cdr3_length: 14; clone_size: many; v_call: TRBV3-1; d_call: .; cdr3_aa: CASSRRTVQETQYF; cdr3_nt: TGTGCCAGCAGCCGAAGGACGGTTCAAGAGACCCAGTACTTC
j_call: TRBJ1-5; cdr3_length: 18; clone_size: few; v_call: TRBV7-2; d_call: TRBD1; cdr3_aa: CASSLQVSLTGRNQPQHF; cdr3_nt: TGTGCCAGCAGCTTGCAGGTCAGCCTGACAGGGAGGAATCAGCCCCAGCATTTT
j_call: TRBJ2-1; cdr3_length: 17; clone_size: few; v_call: TRBV7-9; d_call: .; cdr3_aa: CASSRRQTVSSYNEQFF; cdr3_nt: TGTGCCAGCAGCCGACGACAGACGGTTAGCTCCTACAATGAGCAGTTCTTC
j_call: TRBJ1-1; cdr3_length: 13; clone_size: .; v_call: TRBV5-1; d_call: .; cdr3_aa: CASSLEGNTETFF; cdr3_nt: TGCGCCAGCAGCTTGGAGGGGAACACTGAAACTTTCTTT
j_call: TRBJ2-1; cdr3_length: 17; clone_size: .; v_call: TRBV28; d_call: .; cdr3_aa: CASSLFPKSRGSNEQFF; cdr3_nt: TGTGCCAGCAGTTTATTCCCTAAGTCAAGGGGCTCGAATGAGCAGTTCTTC
j_call: TRBJ1-2; cdr3_length: 15; clone_size: .; v_call: TRBV5-8; d_call: TRBD1; cdr3_aa: CASSKDSGGSYGYTF; cdr3_nt: TGTGCCAGCAGCAAAGACTCAGGGGGTAGCTATGGCTACACCTTC
j_call: TRBJ2-7; cdr3_length: 15; clone_size: .; v_call: TRBV27; d_call: TRBD1; cdr3_aa: CASSLAGTGLYEQYF; cdr3_nt: TGTGCCAGCAGCCTGGCCGGGACAGGTCTCTACGAGCAGTACTTC
j_call: TRBJ2-2; cdr3_length: 15; clone_size: .; v_call: TRBV4-1; d_call: .; cdr3_aa: CASSQAAGNAGELFF; cdr3_nt: TGCGCCAGCAGCCAAGCTGCGGGGAATGCCGGGGAGCTGTTTTTT
j_call: TRBJ1-5; cdr3_length: 14; clone_size: few; v_call: TRBV7-9; d_call: .; cdr3_aa: CAGSLSDGNQPQHF; cdr3_nt: TGTGCCGGCAGCTTAAGTGATGGTAATCAGCCCCAGCATTTT
j_call: TRBJ2-2; cdr3_length: 16; clone_size: .; v_call: TRBV27; d_call: .; cdr3_aa: CASSFIPSQRTGELFF; cdr3_nt: TGTGCCAGCAGTTTTATCCCCTCCCAGCGAACCGGGGAGCTGTTTTTT
j_call: TRBJ1-5; cdr3_length: 14; clone_size: .; v_call: TRBV3-1; d_call: .; cdr3_aa: CASSQGQFNQPQHF; cdr3_nt: TGTGCCAGCAGCCAAGGACAGTTCAATCAGCCCCAGCATTTT
j_call: TRBJ2-7; cdr3_length: 13; clone_size: few; v_call: TRBV9; d_call: .; cdr3_aa: CASSGQGPKEQYF; cdr3_nt: TGTGCCAGCAGCGGTCAGGGTCCTAAGGAGCAGTACTTC
j_call: TRBJ1-1; cdr3_length: 14; clone_size: few; v_call: TRBV9; d_call: .; cdr3_aa: CASSVNGMNTEAFF; cdr3_nt: TGTGCCAGCAGCGTCAATGGAATGAACACTGAAGCTTTCTTT
j_call: TRBJ1-1; cdr3_length: 14; clone_size: .; v_call: TRBV2; d_call: .; cdr3_aa: CASSYSTLNTEAFF; cdr3_nt: TGTGCCAGCAGTTACTCAACACTGAACACCGAAGCTTTCTTT
j_call: TRBJ2-1; cdr3_length: 14; clone_size: few; v_call: TRBV20-1; d_call: TRBD2; cdr3_aa: CSARASGGTYMGFF; cdr3_nt: TGCAGTGCTAGAGCTAGCGGGGGGACGTATATGGGGTTCTTC